One and the same sample provided the 19 T cell receptor beta chains below, sequenced in a study of T-cell memory formation after mild COVID-19. TCRdb re-analysed the 5' RACE reads in MiXCR, keeping a single row per CDR3 protein. The data show under 300,000 distinct CDR3 sequences, with 16% seen just once and roughly 3.6% held by the top ten. The sample comprised PBMCs or a T cell subset sorted from them (not recorded which). The receptors here all came from a man younger than 35 who had mild COVID-19 (a few samples of this study predate the infection). Cell type and time point are not known.

The chain uses TRBV7-2 and TRBJ1-2, with D unclear. Trimming pared 1 base from V and 4 bases from J, leaving 13 bases between. CDR3 length: 15 residues. Per germline, CDR1 SGHTA and CDR2 FQGNSA. DNA for the CDR3: TGTGCCAGCAGCTTAGTCTTTGCCGCCCCCTATGGCTACACCTTC. This encodes CASSLVFAAPYGYTF.

The chain carries TRBV27 and TRBJ1-2; TRBD1 is a possible D gene (5 bases). Germline V lookup: CDR1 MNHEY, CDR2 SMNVEV (reference sequence). The CDR3 is 14 residues long. V lost 5 bases to trimming and J lost 3 bases, with 13 bases between them. The DNA of the CDR3 is TGTGCCAGCAGTCCAATAGCACAGGACTATGGCTACACCTTC. Residues: CASSPIAQDYGYTF.

This clonotype appeared a few times. The chain couples TRBV11-1 to TRBJ2-5; the D is unclear. The ends were cut back, 4 bases at V and 0 bases at J, with 15 bases in the middle. Germline CDR1 is SGHAT and CDR2 is FQDESV (reference sequence). The CDR3 runs to 16 residues. The CDR3 here is CASSSPSDGNQETQYF. CDR3 nucleotides: TGTGCCAGCAGCTCCCCCAGCGACGGAAACCAAGAGACCCAGTACTTC.

The V and J genes are TRBV7-8 and TRBJ2-5; perhaps D is TRBD1 or TRBD2 (5 bases each). The germline V gene encodes CDR1 SGHVS and CDR2 FQNEAQ. The CDR3 has 15 amino acids. V was shortened by 3 bases and J by 1 base, with 12 bases between the two germline ends. In nucleotides, the CDR3 is TGTGCCAGCAGCTTCAATCCGGGGCCCCAAGAGACCCAGTACTTC. Amino acid sequence: CASSFNPGPQETQYF.

The chain uses TRBV10-3 and TRBJ1-3, with D hard to call. The CDR3 runs to 14 residues. CDR1 is ENHRY and CDR2 is SYGVKD in the germline V gene. Trimming removed 5 bases at V and 0 bases at J, with 8 bases between. The DNA of the CDR3 is TGTGCCATCAGTACAACCCTCTCTGGAAACACCATATATTTT. Protein product: CAISTTLSGNTIYF.

This clonotype appeared a few times. This chain links TRBV20-1 with TRBJ2-3; unclear D gene. Germline V gene lookup returns CDR1 DFQATT and CDR2 SNEGSKA (reference sequence). Trimming removed 2 bases from V and 4 bases from J, with 7 bases in between. The CDR3 covers 12 residues. The CDR3 DNA sequence: TGCAGTGCTAGACTTTCATCAGATACGCAGTATTTT. It specifies CSARLSSDTQYF.

A few counts support this clonotype. The chain couples TRBV20-1 to TRBJ1-4; TRBD1 might be the D (5 bases). Germline CDR1 is DFQATT and CDR2 is SNEGSKA (reference sequence). The V end was cut by 3 bases, the J end by 8 bases, with 16 bases between. The CDR3 extends over 14 amino acids. The CDR3 loop is CSASNRRVSEKLFF. As DNA, the CDR3 is TGCAGTGCTAGCAATCGCAGGGTATCGGAAAAACTGTTTTTT.

This chain joins TRBV23-1 and TRBJ1-1; no firm D call. TRBV23-1 is assigned to the ORF class and has an uncertain function. V was trimmed by 0 bases and J by 6 bases, leaving 14 bases between them. The CDR3 length is 15 residues. The CDR3 is CASSQSEGGLPEAFF. The CDR3 DNA sequence: TGCGCCAGCAGTCAATCCGAGGGTGGTCTTCCTGAAGCTTTCTTT.

This clonotype was counted only a few times. V is TRBV12-5 and J is TRBJ2-5; TRBD1 aligns across 8 bases. The germline gives CDR1 LGHNT, CDR2 FRNRAP. This CDR3 is 15 amino acids long. The V segment lost 5 bases and the J segment 2 bases; nucleotides outside the gene matches: 7. The CDR3 region is CASGPGQGPQETQYF. DNA for the CDR3: TGTGCTAGTGGTCCCGGACAGGGACCTCAAGAGACCCAGTACTTC.

This clonotype was counted only a few times. V and J are TRBV4-2 and TRBJ2-1, with a possible D match to TRBD2 (6 bases). CDR3 length: 13 residues. V lost 4 bases and J lost 10, with 14 bases in between. Germline V lookup: CDR1 LGHNA, CDR2 YNFKEQ. The CDR3 loop is CASSRYTEGEQFF. The CDR3 bases are TGTGCCAGCAGCCGATATACGGAGGGGGAGCAGTTCTTC.

In this sample, this clonotype turned up many times. J is TRBJ1-4 and V is TRBV7-8; unclear D gene. V shed 7 bases and J shed 1 base, with 10 bases lying between them. There are 14 residues in the CDR3. The germline V gene encodes CDR1 SGHVS and CDR2 FQNEAQ. CDR3 residues: CASTDLLTNEKLFF. Here the CDR3 DNA reads TGTGCCAGCACCGACCTTTTAACTAATGAAAAACTGTTTTTT.

This clonotype showed up just a few times. The J gene is TRBJ1-1, the V gene TRBV7-9; 8 nucleotides line up with TRBD1. This CDR3 has 14 amino acids. Per the germline V gene, CDR1 is SEHNR and CDR2 is FQNEAQ (reference sequence). The V and J ends lost 4 bases and 4 bases, in that order; junction bases with no gene match: 5. The CDR3 region has the DNA TGTGCCAGCAGCTCCTGGACAGGGCCCACTGAAGCTTTCTTT. It encodes CASSSWTGPTEAFF.

This chain connects TRBV20-1 to TRBJ2-1, with TRBD2 matching 13 bases. Germline values: CDR1 DFQATT, CDR2 SNEGSKA (reference sequence). The CDR3 is made up of 14 amino acids. The V and J ends lost 7 bases and 9 bases, in that order; junction bases with no gene match: 9. The CDR3 here is CSVGRLAGGGEQFF. The DNA of the CDR3 is TGCAGTGTCGGAAGACTAGCGGGGGGTGGTGAGCAGTTCTTC.

V is TRBV28 and J is TRBJ2-1; TRBD2 agrees at 8 bases. Germline V gives CDR1 MDHEN, CDR2 SYDVKM. Trimming cost V 2 bases and J 4 bases; bases outside gene matches: 4. The CDR3 is 15 residues long. Here the CDR3 reads CASSLSSGDYNEQFF. The CDR3 DNA follows: TGTGCCAGCAGTTTAAGTAGCGGGGATTACAATGAGCAGTTCTTC.

This rearrangement joins TRBV14 to TRBJ1-2; 9 nucleotides line up with TRBD1. The CDR3 loop spans 16 amino acids. Per germline, CDR1 SGHDN and CDR2 FVKESK. After removal of 3 bases from V and 1 base from J, the junction contained 6 bases not matched to a gene. The DNA of the CDR3 is TGTGCCAGCAGCCAGGGACAGGGATCCATTAACTATGGCTACACCTTC. Translation: CASSQGQGSINYGYTF.

This clonotype came up a few times. V and J are TRBV5-1 and TRBJ2-1; D is unclear. Trimming removed 7 bases at V and 8 bases at J, with 19 bases between. There are 14 residues in the CDR3. CDR1 and CDR2 from the germline V gene are SGHRS and YFSETQ. The DNA of the CDR3 is TGCGCCAGCCAACTCCTATCGACTGGGGATGAGCAGTTCTTC. Protein sequence: CASQLLSTGDEQFF.

In its sample, this clonotype was seen a few times. The V call is TRBV7-2, the J call TRBJ1-1; unclear D gene. The CDR3 is 13 residues long. Germline CDR1 is SGHTA and CDR2 is FQGNSA. V lost 5 bases to trimming and J lost 0 bases, with 7 bases between them. Written as DNA, the CDR3 is TGTGCCAGCAGCAACATGATGAACACTGAAGCTTTCTTT. This codes for CASSNMMNTEAFF.

This clonotype was found a few times. In DNA form, the CDR3 reads TGTGCCAGCAGCGATGGGGGGGGAACCTACGAGCAGTACGTC. It encodes CASSDGGGTYEQYV. This chain joins TRBV7-9 and TRBJ2-7; TRBD2 aligns across 7 bases. The ends lost 5 bases at V and 2 bases at J; junction bases unmatched: 6. Germline V gene data show CDR1 as SEHNR and CDR2 as FQNEAQ (reference sequence). The CDR3 is made up of 14 amino acids.

V and J are TRBV5-1 and TRBJ2-3; D not resolved. The germline gives CDR1 SGHRS, CDR2 YFSETQ. The CDR3 is made up of 14 amino acids. V lost 0 bases, J lost 2 bases, and 7 bases lay in between. In DNA, the CDR3 is TGCGCCAGCAGCTTGGACAGTGCCACAGATACGCAGTATTTT. This gives the protein CASSLDSATDTQYF.